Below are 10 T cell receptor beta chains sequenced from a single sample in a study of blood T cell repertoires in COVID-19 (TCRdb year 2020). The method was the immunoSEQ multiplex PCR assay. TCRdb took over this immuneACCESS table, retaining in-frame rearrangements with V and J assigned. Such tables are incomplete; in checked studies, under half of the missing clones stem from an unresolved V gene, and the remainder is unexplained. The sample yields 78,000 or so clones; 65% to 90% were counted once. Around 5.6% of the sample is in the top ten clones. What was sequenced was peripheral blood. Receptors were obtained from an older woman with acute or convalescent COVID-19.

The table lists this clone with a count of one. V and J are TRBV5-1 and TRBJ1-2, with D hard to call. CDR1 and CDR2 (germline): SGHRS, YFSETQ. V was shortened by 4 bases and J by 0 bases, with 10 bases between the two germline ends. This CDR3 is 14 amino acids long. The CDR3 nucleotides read TGCGCCAGCAGCCCCAGGCTCTCTAACTATGGCTACACCTTC. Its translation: CASSPRLSNYGYTF.

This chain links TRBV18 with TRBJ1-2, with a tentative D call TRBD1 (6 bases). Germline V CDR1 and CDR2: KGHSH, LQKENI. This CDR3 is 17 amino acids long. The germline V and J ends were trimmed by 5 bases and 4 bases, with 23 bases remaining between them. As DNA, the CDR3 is TGTGCCAGCTCATCCTCGGACATGGGGGCAGGCTTCTATGGCTACACCTTC. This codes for CASSSSDMGAGFYGYTF.

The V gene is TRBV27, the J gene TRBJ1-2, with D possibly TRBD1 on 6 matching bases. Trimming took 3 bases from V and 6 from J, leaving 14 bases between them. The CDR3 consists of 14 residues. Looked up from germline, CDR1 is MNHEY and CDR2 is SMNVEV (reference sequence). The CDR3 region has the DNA TGTGCCAGCAGTTTGGCAGGGGCAGGCAATGGCTACACCTTC. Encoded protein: CASSLAGAGNGYTF.

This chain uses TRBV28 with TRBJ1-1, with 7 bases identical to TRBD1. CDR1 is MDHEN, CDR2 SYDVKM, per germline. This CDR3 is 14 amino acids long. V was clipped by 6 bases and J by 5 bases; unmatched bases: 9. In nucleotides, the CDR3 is TGTGCCAGCAGAGAAACAAGGGGGCGAACTGAAGCTTTCTTT. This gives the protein CASRETRGRTEAFF.

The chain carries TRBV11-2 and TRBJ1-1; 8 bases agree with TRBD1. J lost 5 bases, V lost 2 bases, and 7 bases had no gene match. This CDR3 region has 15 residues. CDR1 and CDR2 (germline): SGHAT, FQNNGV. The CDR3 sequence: CASSLRHRGITEAFF. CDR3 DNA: TGTGCCAGCAGCTTAAGGCACAGGGGGATAACTGAAGCTTTCTTT.

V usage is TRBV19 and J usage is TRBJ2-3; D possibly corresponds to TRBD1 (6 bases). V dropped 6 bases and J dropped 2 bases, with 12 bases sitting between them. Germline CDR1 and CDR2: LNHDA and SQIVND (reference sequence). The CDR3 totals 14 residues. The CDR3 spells CASRGARHTDTQYF. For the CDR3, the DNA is TGTGCCAGTAGGGGGGCTCGTCACACAGATACGCAGTATTTT.

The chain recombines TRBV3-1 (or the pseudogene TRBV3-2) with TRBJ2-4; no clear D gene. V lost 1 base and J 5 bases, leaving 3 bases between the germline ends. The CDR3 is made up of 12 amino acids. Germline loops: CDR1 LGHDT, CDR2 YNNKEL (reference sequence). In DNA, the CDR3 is TGTGCCAGCAGCCAAGTCGAAAACATTCAGTACTTC. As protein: CASSQVENIQYF.

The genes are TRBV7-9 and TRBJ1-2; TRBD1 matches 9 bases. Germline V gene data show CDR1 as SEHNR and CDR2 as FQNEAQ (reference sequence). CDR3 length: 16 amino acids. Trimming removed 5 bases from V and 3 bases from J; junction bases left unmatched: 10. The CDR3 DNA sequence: TGTGCCAGCAGCCCCGGGACAGGGACGGAGGACTATGGCTACACCTTC. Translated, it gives CASSPGTGTEDYGYTF.

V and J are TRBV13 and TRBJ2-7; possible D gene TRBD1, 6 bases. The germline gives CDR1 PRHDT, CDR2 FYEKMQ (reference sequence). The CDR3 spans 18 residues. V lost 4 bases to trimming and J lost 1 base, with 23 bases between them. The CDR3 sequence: CASSSFTSTGIFSYEQYF. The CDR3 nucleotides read TGTGCCAGCAGCTCCTTCACGTCGACAGGAATTTTTTCCTACGAGCAGTACTTC.

The CDR3, as DNA: TGTGCCAGCAGAGCAGGGGATGGTTACGCAGATACGCAGTATTTT. Protein: CASRAGDGYADTQYF. The V and J genes are TRBV6-5 and TRBJ2-3; D is possibly TRBD1 (6 bases). Deletions cut 6 bases from V and 4 bases from J, with 17 bases between. The CDR3 runs to 15 residues. Germline CDR1 and CDR2: MNHEY and SVGAGI.